One sample yielded the 8 T cell receptor beta chains listed below, sequenced in a study of T cells expressing NK-cell markers. From the 5' RACE reads, TCRdb lists one entry per CDR3 protein and no DNA. The sample shows roughly 170,000 distinct CDR3 sequences, and about a fifth sits with its ten largest clones. The sequencing input was blood T cells: a sorted CD56 or NKG2C T cell subset, CD4+ or CD8+ T cells, or bulk PBMC T cells (not recorded which). All receptors come from a woman between 18 and 70 years old in good health.

The chain carries TRBV7-2 and TRBJ2-1; TCRdb designates TRBD2, a call that cannot be tested without DNA. This CDR3 region has 15 residues. Germline lookup yields CDR1 SGHTA and CDR2 FQGNSA. CDR3 region: CASRPTSGGAYEQFF.

The rearrangement uses TRBV5-1 and TRBJ2-7; TCRdb gives TRBD2 as the D gene, but with no DNA this cannot be confirmed. The CDR3 length is 15 residues. Germline-derived CDR1 and CDR2 are SGHRS and YFSETQ. The CDR3 spells CASSLAAGAPPEQYF. The full variable domain, in which reference TRBV5-1 and TRBJ2-7 provide the parts outside the CDR3, is KAGVTQTPRYLIKTRGQQVTLSCSPISGHRSVSWYQQTPGQGLQFLFEYFSETQRNKGNFPGRFSGRQFSNSRSEMNVSTLELGDSALYLCASSLAAGAPPEQYFGPGTRLTVT.

The chain carries TRBV5-4 and TRBJ2-1. The CDR3 covers 13 residues. Germline V gene sequence: CDR1 SGHNT, CDR2 YYREEE (reference sequence). The CDR3 loop is CASSEGLLNEQFF. Based on the CDR3 plus reference TRBV5-4 and TRBJ2-1, the full variable domain is ETGVTQSPTHLIKTRGQQVTLRCSSQSGHNTVSWYQQALGQGPQFIFQYYREEENGRGNFPPRFSGLQFPNYSSELNVNALELDDSALYLCASSEGLLNEQFFGPGTRLTVL.

The rearrangement links TRBV20-1 to TRBJ2-7; the D call of TRBD2 rests on TCRdb alone, since no DNA is present to check it. Germline CDR1 reads DFQATT; CDR2 reads SNEGSKA (reference sequence). CDR3 size: 13 residues. CDR3 in amino acids: CSARPDFSYEQYF.

V gene TRBV4-2 combines with J gene TRBJ1-1. Per germline, CDR1 LGHNA and CDR2 YNFKEQ. The CDR3 sequence is 15 residues long. CDR3 region: CASSQELALPTEAFF.

The J gene is TRBJ2-1, the V gene TRBV5-5; TCRdb returns TRBD1, unconfirmable since there is no DNA. There are 15 residues in the CDR3. Per the germline V gene, CDR1 is SGHKS and CDR2 is YYEKEE (reference sequence). This CDR3 reads CASSWERGEYNEQFF.

V usage is TRBV5-5 and J usage is TRBJ2-2. The CDR3 is 15 amino acids. Germline V gene sequence: CDR1 SGHKS, CDR2 YYEKEE (reference sequence). The CDR3 sequence is CASSTGVGGTGELFF.

The chain is built from TRBV12-3 or TRBV12-4 and TRBJ2-4; TCRdb lists TRBD2, though no DNA is available to test this call. The CDR3 runs to 18 residues. The CDR3 reads CASSSGRRLAGGRVIQYF.